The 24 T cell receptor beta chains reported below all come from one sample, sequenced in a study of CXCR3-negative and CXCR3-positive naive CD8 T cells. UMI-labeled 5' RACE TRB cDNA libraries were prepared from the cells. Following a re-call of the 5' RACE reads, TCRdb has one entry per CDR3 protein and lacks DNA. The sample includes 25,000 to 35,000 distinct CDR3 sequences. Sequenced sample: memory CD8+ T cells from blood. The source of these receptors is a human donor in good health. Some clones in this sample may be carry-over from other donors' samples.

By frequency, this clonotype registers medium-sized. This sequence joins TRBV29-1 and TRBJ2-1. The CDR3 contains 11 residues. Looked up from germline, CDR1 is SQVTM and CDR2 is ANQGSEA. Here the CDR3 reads CSQISYNEQFF.

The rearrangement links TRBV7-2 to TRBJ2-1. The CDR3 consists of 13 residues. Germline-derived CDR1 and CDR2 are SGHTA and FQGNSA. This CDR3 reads CASSLGFGNEQFF. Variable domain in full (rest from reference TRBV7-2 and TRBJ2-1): GAGVSQSPSNKVTEKGKDVELRCDPISGHTALYWYRQSLGQGLEFLIYFQGNSAPDKSGLPSDRFSAERTGGSVSTLTIQRTQQEDSAVYLCASSLGFGNEQFFGPGTRLTVL.

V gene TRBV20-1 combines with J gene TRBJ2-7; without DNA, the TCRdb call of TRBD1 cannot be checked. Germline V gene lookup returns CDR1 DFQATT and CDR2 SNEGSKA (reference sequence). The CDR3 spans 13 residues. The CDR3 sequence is CSACPGPPWEQYF.

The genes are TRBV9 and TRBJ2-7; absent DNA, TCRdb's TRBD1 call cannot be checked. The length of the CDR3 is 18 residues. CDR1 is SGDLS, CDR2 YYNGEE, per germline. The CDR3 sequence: CASSVVGSRRDPSYEQYF. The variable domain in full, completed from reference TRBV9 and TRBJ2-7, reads DSGVTQTPKHLITATGQRVTLRCSPRSGDLSVYWYQQSLDQGLQFLIQYYNGEERAKGNILERFSAQQFPDLHSELNLSSLELGDSALYFCASSVVGSRRDPSYEQYFGPGTRLTVT.

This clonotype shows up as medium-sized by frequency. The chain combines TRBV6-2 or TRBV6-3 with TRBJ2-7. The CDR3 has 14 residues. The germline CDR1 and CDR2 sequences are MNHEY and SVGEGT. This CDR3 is CASSYSMEAYEQYF.

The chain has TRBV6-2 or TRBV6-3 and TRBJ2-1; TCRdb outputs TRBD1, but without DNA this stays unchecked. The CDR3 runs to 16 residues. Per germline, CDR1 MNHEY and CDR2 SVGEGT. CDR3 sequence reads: CASRTYRGAPYNEQFF.

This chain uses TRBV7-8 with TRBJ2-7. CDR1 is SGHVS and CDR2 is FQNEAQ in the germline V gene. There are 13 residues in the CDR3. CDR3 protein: CASSFRDLYEQYF.

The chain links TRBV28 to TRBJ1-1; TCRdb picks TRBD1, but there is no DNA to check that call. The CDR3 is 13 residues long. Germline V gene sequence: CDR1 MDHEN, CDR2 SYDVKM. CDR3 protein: CASSFAGVTEAFF. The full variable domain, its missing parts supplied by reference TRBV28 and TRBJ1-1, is DVKVTQSSRYLVKRTGEKVFLECVQDMDHENMFWYRQDPGLGLRLIYFSYDVKMKEKGDIPEGYSVSREKKERFSLILESASTNQTSMYLCASSFAGVTEAFFGQGTRLTVV.

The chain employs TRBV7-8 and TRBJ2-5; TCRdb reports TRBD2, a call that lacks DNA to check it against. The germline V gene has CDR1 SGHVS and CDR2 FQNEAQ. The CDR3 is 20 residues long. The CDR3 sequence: CASSYLPRLASGGTRETQYF. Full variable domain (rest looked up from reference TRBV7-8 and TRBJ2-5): GAGVSQSPRYKVAKRGQDVALRCDPISGHVSLFWYQQALGQGPEFLTYFQNEAQLDKSGLPSDRFFAERPEGSVSTLKIQRTQQEDSAVYLCASSYLPRLASGGTRETQYFGPGTRLLVL.

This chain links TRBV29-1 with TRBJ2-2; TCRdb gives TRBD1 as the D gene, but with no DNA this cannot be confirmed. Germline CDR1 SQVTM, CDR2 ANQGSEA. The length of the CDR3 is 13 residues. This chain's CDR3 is CSVQQGNTGELFF.

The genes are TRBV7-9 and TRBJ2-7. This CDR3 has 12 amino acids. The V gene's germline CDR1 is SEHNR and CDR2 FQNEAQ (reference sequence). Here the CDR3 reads CASSATDYEQYF. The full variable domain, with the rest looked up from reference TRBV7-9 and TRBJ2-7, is DTGVSQNPRHKITKRGQNVTFRCDPISEHNRLYWYRQTLGQGPEFLTYFQNEAQLEKSRLLSDRFSAERPKGSFSTLEIQRTEQGDSAMYLCASSATDYEQYFGPGTRLTVT.

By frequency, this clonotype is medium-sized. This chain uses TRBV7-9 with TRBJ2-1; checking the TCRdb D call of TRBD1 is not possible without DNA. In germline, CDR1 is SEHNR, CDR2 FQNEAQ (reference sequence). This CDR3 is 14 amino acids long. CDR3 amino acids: CASRPQGAYNEQFF.

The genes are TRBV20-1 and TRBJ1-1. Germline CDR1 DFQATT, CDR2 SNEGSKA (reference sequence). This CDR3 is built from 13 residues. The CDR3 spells CSAGLDGGTEAFF.

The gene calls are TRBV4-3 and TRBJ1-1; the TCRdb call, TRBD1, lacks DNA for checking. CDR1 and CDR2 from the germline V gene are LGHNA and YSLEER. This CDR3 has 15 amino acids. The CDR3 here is CASSQDTGTSTEAFF.

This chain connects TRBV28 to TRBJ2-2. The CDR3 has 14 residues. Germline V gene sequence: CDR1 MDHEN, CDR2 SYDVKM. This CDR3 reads CASSFVETTGELFF.

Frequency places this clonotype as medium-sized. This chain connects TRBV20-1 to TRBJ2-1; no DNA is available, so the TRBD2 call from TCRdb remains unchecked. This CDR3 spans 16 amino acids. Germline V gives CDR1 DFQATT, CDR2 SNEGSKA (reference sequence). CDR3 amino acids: CSARGPGLADYNEQFF.

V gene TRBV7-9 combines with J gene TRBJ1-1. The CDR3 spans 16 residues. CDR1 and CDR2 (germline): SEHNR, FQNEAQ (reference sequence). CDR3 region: CASSLGSAELYTEVFF.

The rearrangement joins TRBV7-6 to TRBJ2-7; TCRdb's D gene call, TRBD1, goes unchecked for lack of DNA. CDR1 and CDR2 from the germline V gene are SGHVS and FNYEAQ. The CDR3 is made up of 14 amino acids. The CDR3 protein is CASSWGTEAYEQYF.

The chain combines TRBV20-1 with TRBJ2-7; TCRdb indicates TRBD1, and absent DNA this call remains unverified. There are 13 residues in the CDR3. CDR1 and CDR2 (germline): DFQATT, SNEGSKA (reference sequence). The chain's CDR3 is CSARIPEGYEQYF.

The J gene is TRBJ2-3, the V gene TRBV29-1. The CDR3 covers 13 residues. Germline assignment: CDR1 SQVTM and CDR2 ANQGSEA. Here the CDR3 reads CSVEEYYTDTQYF.

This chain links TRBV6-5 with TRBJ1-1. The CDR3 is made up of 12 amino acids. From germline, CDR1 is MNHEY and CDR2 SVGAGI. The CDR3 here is CASSDGSTEAFF.

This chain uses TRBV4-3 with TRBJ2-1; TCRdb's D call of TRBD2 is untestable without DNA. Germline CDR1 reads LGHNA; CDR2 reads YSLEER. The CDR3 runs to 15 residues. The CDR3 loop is CASSQSSYSYNEQFF.

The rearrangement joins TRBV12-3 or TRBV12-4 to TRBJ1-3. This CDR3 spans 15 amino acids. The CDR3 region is CASSLDGTSGNTIYF.

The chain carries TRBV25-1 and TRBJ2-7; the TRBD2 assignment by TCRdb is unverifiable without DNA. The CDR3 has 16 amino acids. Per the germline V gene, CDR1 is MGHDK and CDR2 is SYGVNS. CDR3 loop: CASSTSYQRLLYEQYF.